Sequencing of this TCR beta chain was carried out in a study of T cell changes during pregnancy in multiple sclerosis. Some clones are missing from TCRdb's copy, which holds only in-frame ones; the method was immunoSEQ multiplex PCR. The sample holds about 46,000 clones; 80% to 95% are singletons and the top ten take approximately 2.9%. The sequence was collected from a female donor with multiple sclerosis, enrolled in a pregnancy study. The sample in question was CD8+ T cells from peripheral blood mononuclear cells, obtained in the second trimester of pregnancy.

The CDR3 is CASSPRGGPDTQYF. In nucleotides, the CDR3 is TGCGCCAGCAGCCCTCGGGGGGGCCCAGATACGCAGTATTTT. The gene calls are TRBV4-3 and TRBJ2-3; 8 positions agree with TRBD2. The CDR3 consists of 14 residues. Germline-derived CDR1 and CDR2 are LGHNA and YSLEER. V trimming: 4 bases; J trimming: 4 bases; junction bases outside the gene matches: 4.